This entry is about one TCR beta chain. What antigen it recognizes has not been identified. Base quality data are lacking; no much larger clone is found one base away. Preparation of the library involved the immunoSEQ multiplex PCR assay. Rearranged TCR beta chain sequences were amplified using the hsTCRB Kit according to the manufacturer's protocol. TCRB libraries were sequenced on an Illumina MiSeq. On the study's bioinformatics: The proprietary platform of the kit vendor was used for demultiplexing, trimming and gene mapping. Sourced from immuneACCESS, this table was stored by TCRdb with only in-frame sequences that have V and J called. A share of the clones is absent; for the studies checked, an unresolved V gene accounts for under half, and the remainder has no known explanation. The V and J calls and clone size were taken over from that table, and D and trimming were inferred from the DNA. The sample data list about 60,000 clones, and around 80% of these were observed just once. Of the sample, approximately 4.1% falls within the top ten clones.

The time point label on this specimen signifies: week 35, safety follow-up. Every vaccine dose consisted of 300 ug of a 20-mer mutant IDH1 peptide in Montanide, administered subcutaneously together with topical imiquimod. Eight vaccinations were administered to patients in weeks 1, 3, 5, 7, 11, 15, 19 and 23, corresponding to visits V03 through V10. Donors had newly diagnosed WHO grade 3 or 4 IDH1-mutant astrocytomas with loss of nuclear ATRX. The samples were drawn from NOA16, a multicentre, single-arm, open-label phase I trial in Germany that tested a mutant IDH1 peptide vaccine in humans for the first time. The DNeasy Blood and Tissue Kit was used to extract genomic DNA from EDTA blood for TCRB sequencing. Measured from the cysteine to the phenylalanine, the CDR3 is 14 residues long. Just the 42-base CDR3 DNA is kept, in frame starting at base 1. The trim is 4 bases for V and 4 bases for J, with a gap of 11 bases between the germline ends. According to the germline V gene (reference sequence), CDR1 reads MNHNY and CDR2 reads SVGAGI.

These data come from a study of a mutant IDH1 vaccine in newly diagnosed glioma (dated by TCRdb to the early 2020s). Regarding the research as a whole: Vaccination was initiated 4-6 weeks after radiotherapy alone, or concurrently with temozolomide cycles in the chemotherapy-containing groups. The approximately 32 treated patients were approximately 60% male and roughly 40% female, with a mean age of approximately 40 years. Longitudinal TCRB deep sequencing was performed for some 25 treated patients wherever samples were available for exploratory analyses. Before enrollment, most patients had been given radiochemotherapy with temozolomide as standard therapy, while the rest had received either radiotherapy alone or temozolomide alone. The week-35 safety follow-up took place at visit V12, and the week-47 end of study took place at visit V13. Peripheral blood was drawn at six visits: V03 (baseline), V05, V07, V10, V12 and V13. Results the study describes overall, beyond this receptor: Selection of PBMC samples for TCRB deep sequencing was based on availability. The authors stated that sample limitations prevented analyses of patient blood samples from being reproduced. Changes in the top peripheral T cell clonotypes picked up by TCRB sequencing did not appear to be linked to pseudoprogression. Immune responses induced by the vaccine were seen in 90% to 95% of patients across multiple MHC alleles.

The rearranged chain carries TRBV6-6 and TRBJ1-3, with no reliable assignment of the D segment. The receptor comes from a man between 25 and 39 years old with glioma. The sequences come from PBMCs, collected from a glioma patient whose treatment included an IDH1 peptide vaccine. The CDR3 has the sequence CASSFWLNGNTIYF. In nucleotide form, the sequence is TGTGCCAGCAGTTTTTGGCTGAACGGAAACACCATATATTTT.